These 29 T cell receptor beta chains share one sample of origin, sequenced in a study of shared T cell receptors in the human thymus listed by TCRdb under 2021. Libraries were made using the immunoSEQ multiplex PCR assay. TCRdb carries this immuneACCESS record with in-frame sequences only. Its versions omit some clonotypes, under half of them owing to an unresolved V gene in the studies checked, with the rest unexplained. The sample profile shows hundreds of thousands of clones; more than 85% of them were found once. Of the sample, approximately 0.018% falls within the top ten clones. Sequencing input: thymocytes. The receptors here all came from a human donor.

This rearrangement joins TRBV11-1 to TRBJ2-3, with D hard to call. The CDR3 sequence is 15 residues long. V was shortened by 3 bases and J by 4 bases, with 14 bases between the two germline ends. The V gene's germline CDR1 is SGHAT and CDR2 FQDESV (reference sequence). CDR3 in amino acids: CASSFQVGAPDTQYF. DNA for the CDR3: TGTGCCAGCAGCTTTCAAGTCGGAGCCCCAGATACGCAGTATTTT.

The count of this clone is one. The V gene is TRBV30, the J gene TRBJ1-3; possibly TRBD1 for D (5 bases). Germline V gene data show CDR1 as GTSNPN and CDR2 as SVGIG (reference sequence). V was trimmed by 3 bases and J by 0 bases, leaving 12 bases between them. This CDR3 comprises 15 residues. The CDR3 DNA is TGTGCCTGGAGCCGGGACGGGAACTCTGGAAACACCATATATTTT. As protein: CAWSRDGNSGNTIYF.

This clone was picked up one time. The chain's CDR3 is CASSPPGGYTEAFF. The CDR3 DNA follows: TGTGCCAGCAGTCCCCCGGGAGGTTATACTGAAGCTTTCTTT. The V and J genes are TRBV6-5 and TRBJ1-1; D unresolved. Trimming stripped 5 bases from V and 5 bases from J, with 15 bases between. The CDR3 runs to 14 residues. Per the germline V gene, CDR1 is MNHEY and CDR2 is SVGAGI.

V usage is TRBV5-4 and J usage is TRBJ2-3; TRBD2 matches 8 bases. CDR1 is SGHNT and CDR2 is YYREEE in the germline V gene (reference sequence). The junction had 5 bases not matched to a gene; V was cut back by 5 bases and J by 0 bases. This CDR3 spans 15 amino acids. CDR3 bases: TGTGCCAGCAGGCGACTAGCGTATAGCACAGATACGCAGTATTTT. Translating gives CASRRLAYSTDTQYF.

J is TRBJ2-3 and V is TRBV27, with TRBD1 matching 7 bases. V shed 3 bases, J shed 1 base, and the junction held 13 bases outside the gene matches. This CDR3 is built from 18 residues. Germline V lookup: CDR1 MNHEY, CDR2 SMNVEV (reference sequence). This CDR3 is CASSFPSRDSYRTDTQYF. CDR3 nucleotides: TGTGCCAGCAGTTTCCCATCTAGGGACAGCTACCGCACAGATACGCAGTATTTT.

The chain carries TRBV15 and TRBJ2-5; 13 bases are shared with TRBD2. CDR3 length equals 16 residues. V was pared by 3 bases and J by 3 bases, with 4 bases of the junction left unmatched. Germline V gene data show CDR1 as LNHNV and CDR2 as YYDKDF (reference sequence). As DNA, the CDR3 is TGTGCCACCAGCAGGCTAGGACTAGCGGGAGAAGAGACCCAGTACTTC. The encoded protein is CATSRLGLAGEETQYF.

The V call is TRBV28, the J call TRBJ2-1; the D gene is possibly TRBD2 (7 bases). CDR3 size: 16 residues. In germline, CDR1 is MDHEN, CDR2 SYDVKM. V was shortened by 6 bases and J by 7 bases, with 22 bases between the two germline ends. The CDR3 is CASSPYPRGGLNEQFF. The CDR3 bases are TGTGCCAGCAGCCCATACCCCAGGGGAGGGTTAAATGAGCAGTTCTTC.

The chain joins TRBV29-1 to TRBJ2-5, with TRBD2 identical over 9 bases. The V segment lost 5 bases and the J segment 5 bases; nucleotides outside the gene matches: 12. The CDR3 covers 15 residues. CDR1 is SQVTM, CDR2 ANQGSEA, per germline. CDR3 amino acids: CSVMGPGLAHETQYF. The CDR3 region has the DNA TGCAGCGTTATGGGGCCGGGACTAGCCCACGAGACCCAGTACTTC. Using reference TRBV29-1 and TRBJ2-5 for the parts outside the CDR3, the full variable domain is SAVISQKPSRDICQRGTSLTIQCQVDSQVTMMFWYRQQPGQSLTLIATANQGSEATYESGFVIDKFPISRPNLTFSTLTVSNMSPEDSSIYLCSVMGPGLAHETQYFGPGTRLLVL.

V is TRBV6-1 and J is TRBJ1-1; 9 bases line up with TRBD1. The CDR3 length is 15 residues. The germline CDR1 and CDR2 sequences are MNHNS and SASEGT. V was pared by 6 bases and J by 7 bases, with 12 bases of the junction left unmatched. CDR3 protein: CASSSGTGLPGEAFF. The CDR3 DNA reads as TGTGCCAGCAGCTCCGGGACAGGGTTACCCGGTGAAGCTTTCTTT.

The chain employs TRBV4-3 and TRBJ2-1; 8 nucleotides align to TRBD2. CDR1 and CDR2 (germline): LGHNA, YSLEER. V lost 1 base to trimming and J lost 0 bases; unmatched junction nucleotides: 8. The CDR3 runs 18 residues. The CDR3 sequence is CASSQVGPLADSYNEQFF. The CDR3, as DNA: TGCGCCAGCAGCCAAGTGGGGCCACTAGCGGACTCCTACAATGAGCAGTTCTTC.

This clone has more than one count but fewer than ten. The V and J genes are TRBV9 and TRBJ1-5; D is perhaps TRBD1 (5 bases). There are 13 residues in the CDR3. Germline CDR1 is SGDLS and CDR2 is YYNGEE. The V end lost 3 bases, the J end lost 1 base, and 5 bases lay between the germline ends. The CDR3 spells CASSGQSNQPQHF. CDR3 bases: TGTGCCAGCAGCGGACAGAGCAATCAGCCCCAGCATTTT.

The V gene is TRBV4-1, the J gene TRBJ2-7; TRBD1 matches at 9 bases. Per germline, CDR1 MGHRA and CDR2 YSYEKL. The length of the CDR3 is 18 residues. Losses at the gene ends were 2 bases for V and 2 bases for J; bases not matched to a gene: 13. The CDR3 nucleotides are TGCGCCAGCAGCCAACCACCAGGGACAGGGTGGGCTCCCTACGAGCAGTACTTC. Translated: CASSQPPGTGWAPYEQYF.

The chain has TRBV29-1 and TRBJ2-1; no definite D call. The CDR3 consists of 17 residues. Germline CDR1 SQVTM, CDR2 ANQGSEA. Trimming pared 8 bases from V and 0 bases from J, leaving 23 bases between. For the CDR3, the DNA is TGCAGCTGCCTTCTAAGTCCTTTGAGGAGCTCCTACAATGAGCAGTTCTTC. Protein product: CSCLLSPLRSSYNEQFF.

The chain has TRBV7-9 and TRBJ2-7; D is possibly TRBD1 or TRBD2 (5 bases each). CDR3 length equals 17 residues. Germline V CDR1 and CDR2: SEHNR, FQNEAQ (reference sequence). V lost 1 base, J lost 3 bases, and 19 bases lay in between. Here the CDR3 reads CASSLGDGTGLIYEQYF. The DNA for the CDR3 is TGTGCCAGCAGCTTAGGTGACGGGACGGGGTTGATCTACGAGCAGTACTTC.

The rearrangement uses TRBV6-1 and TRBJ1-1; no definite D call. CDR1 MNHNS and CDR2 SASEGT come from the germline V gene. The CDR3 loop spans 12 amino acids. Between the trimmed V and J ends, which lost 0 bases and 2 bases, there was a span of 1 base. The CDR3 loop is CASSEANTEAFF. The CDR3 DNA reads as TGTGCCAGCAGTGAAGCAAACACTGAAGCTTTCTTT.

The V call is TRBV27, the J call TRBJ2-4; TRBD2 aligns across 9 bases. From germline, CDR1 is MNHEY and CDR2 SMNVEV (reference sequence). The CDR3 spans 20 residues. V trimming: 0 bases; J trimming: 1 base; junction bases outside the gene matches: 13. The CDR3 here is CASSLSGGRARHWAKNIQYF. CDR3 sequence (DNA): TGTGCCAGCAGTTTATCCGGCGGGAGGGCCCGTCACTGGGCCAAAAACATTCAGTACTTC.

The chain joins TRBV10-1 to TRBJ2-7; either TRBD1 or TRBD2 may fit D (5 bases each). V lost 10 bases to trimming and J lost 5 bases, with 18 bases between them. Germline V gene lookup returns CDR1 WNHNN and CDR2 SYGVQD (reference sequence). CDR3 length equals 13 residues. Here the CDR3 DNA reads TGCGCCAACAATGGGAATAGGGGACACGAGCAGTACTTC. It codes for CANNGNRGHEQYF.

J is TRBJ2-1 and V is TRBV10-3; no definite D call. This CDR3 comprises 12 residues. Trimming left V 4 bases short and J 3 bases short, with 4 bases between. Germline CDR1 ENHRY, CDR2 SYGVKD. The CDR3 sequence: CAISGLYNEQFF. In DNA form, the CDR3 reads TGTGCCATCAGTGGCCTCTACAATGAGCAGTTCTTC.

The chain has TRBV29-1 and TRBJ2-4; TRBD2 might be the D (6 bases). There are 15 residues in the CDR3. The V end was cut by 4 bases, the J end by 3 bases, with 16 bases between. Germline V gene data show CDR1 as SQVTM and CDR2 as ANQGSEA. CDR3: CSVGSQRRGKNIQYF. For the CDR3, the DNA is TGCAGCGTTGGTTCACAGCGGCGGGGCAAAAACATTCAGTACTTC. The whole variable domain, filled in from reference TRBV29-1 and TRBJ2-4, reads SAVISQKPSRDICQRGTSLTIQCQVDSQVTMMFWYRQQPGQSLTLIATANQGSEATYESGFVIDKFPISRPNLTFSTLTVSNMSPEDSSIYLCSVGSQRRGKNIQYFGAGTRLSVL.

This chain joins TRBV7-3 and TRBJ2-1; possible D gene TRBD2, 5 bases. Germline CDR1 and CDR2: SGHTA and FQGTGA. The CDR3 extends over 15 amino acids. V lost 2 bases and J lost 4, with 12 bases in between. The CDR3 bases are TGTGCCAGCAGCTTAGAGAGGGTACGGTACAATGAGCAGTTCTTC. This translates into CASSLERVRYNEQFF.

This sequence joins TRBV4-2 and TRBJ1-1; 9 nucleotides align to TRBD1. V lost 4 bases, J lost 2 bases, and 8 bases stayed unmatched. Germline V gene lookup returns CDR1 LGHNA and CDR2 YNFKEQ. The CDR3 runs 16 residues. CDR3 nucleotides: TGTGCCAGCAGCCCCAAACAGGGGGCGGAAAACACTGAAGCTTTCTTT. Protein sequence: CASSPKQGAENTEAFF.

The chain combines TRBV5-1 with TRBJ2-1; TRBD2 matches 7 bases. Germline CDR1 is SGHRS and CDR2 is YFSETQ. The length of the CDR3 is 19 residues. Losses at the gene ends were 0 bases for V and 5 bases for J; bases not matched to a gene: 17. CDR3 bases: TGCGCCAGCAGCTTGGCGGAGGGGCGTCTAGAGCGGGACCACAATGAGCAGTTCTTC. Residues: CASSLAEGRLERDHNEQFF. The full variable domain, rest sourced from reference TRBV5-1 and TRBJ2-1, is KAGVTQTPRYLIKTRGQQVTLSCSPISGHRSVSWYQQTPGQGLQFLFEYFSETQRNKGNFPGRFSGRQFSNSRSEMNVSTLELGDSALYLCASSLAEGRLERDHNEQFFGPGTRLTVL.

This chain connects TRBV7-6 to TRBJ2-3, with no clear D. Germline V gene lookup returns CDR1 SGHVS and CDR2 FNYEAQ. Between the trimmed V and J ends, which lost 7 bases and 0 bases, there was a span of 17 bases. This CDR3 has 16 amino acids. The DNA of the CDR3 is TGTGCCAGCACTAACGGTCCAGCGACTAGCACAGATACGCAGTATTTT. Translated, it gives CASTNGPATSTDTQYF.

The rearrangement links TRBV13 to TRBJ2-7; no clear D. Germline lookup yields CDR1 PRHDT and CDR2 FYEKMQ (reference sequence). The CDR3 is 12 amino acids. With 5 bases removed from V and 4 bases from J, the gap between germline ends came to 9 bases. For the CDR3, the DNA is TGTGCCAGCAGCCGAGACACTTACGAGCAGTACTTC. Encoded protein: CASSRDTYEQYF.

The chain joins TRBV27 to TRBJ2-1, with D perhaps matching TRBD2 (8 bases). From germline, CDR1 is MNHEY and CDR2 SMNVEV (reference sequence). With 3 bases removed from V and 3 bases from J, the gap between germline ends came to 15 bases. This CDR3 has 16 amino acids. CDR3 protein: CASSFNGRGLYNEQFF. CDR3 in DNA: TGTGCCAGCAGTTTTAACGGGAGGGGGCTCTACAATGAGCAGTTCTTC.

V gene TRBV18 combines with J gene TRBJ1-5; D is unclear. The ends were cut back, 3 bases at V and 9 bases at J, with 12 bases in the middle. The CDR3 is 13 residues long. Germline V gives CDR1 KGHSH, CDR2 LQKENI. CDR3: CASSPWAGGPQHF. The CDR3 DNA is TGTGCCAGCTCACCGTGGGCGGGTGGGCCCCAGCATTTT. The full variable domain, in which reference TRBV18 and TRBJ1-5 provide the parts outside the CDR3, is NAGVMQNPRHLVRRRGQEARLRCSPMKGHSHVYWYRQLPEEGLKFMVYLQKENIIDESGMPKERFSAEFPKEGPSILRIQQVVRGDSAAYFCASSPWAGGPQHFGDGTRLSIL.

This chain uses TRBV6-4 with TRBJ2-1, with TRBD2 identical over 14 bases. This CDR3 comprises 24 residues. Germline CDR1 MRHNA, CDR2 SNTAGT. Trimming cost V 2 bases and J 0 bases; bases outside gene matches: 21. CDR3 sequence: CASSDPLQEPGLAGGHCSYNEQFF. CDR3 bases: TGTGCCAGCAGTGACCCACTTCAGGAGCCTGGACTAGCGGGAGGACACTGCTCCTACAATGAGCAGTTCTTC.

The J gene is TRBJ1-5, the V gene TRBV30; D possibly corresponds to TRBD1 (6 bases). With 1 base removed from V and 4 bases from J, the gap between germline ends came to 8 bases. In germline, CDR1 is GTSNPN, CDR2 SVGIG (reference sequence). The CDR3 loop spans 13 amino acids. The CDR3 DNA sequence: TGTGCCTGGAGTGATACAGGGAATCAGCCCCAGCATTTT. Protein sequence: CAWSDTGNQPQHF.

V gene TRBV27 combines with J gene TRBJ2-1; D gene uncertain. This CDR3 has 13 amino acids. Germline CDR1 reads MNHEY; CDR2 reads SMNVEV (reference sequence). V gave up 2 bases and J gave up 6 bases, with 8 bases separating them. CDR3 bases: TGTGCCAGCAGTTTAGCGCTATTCAATGAGCAGTTCTTC. It specifies CASSLALFNEQFF.